A single sample is the source of the 3 T cell receptor beta chains below, sequenced in a study of metastatic and nonmetastatic thyroid tumors. No patient had received any treatment before thyroid surgery. Via MiXCR, TCRdb re-called the PCR reads. The sample lists 13,000 or so clones, approximately 23% occurring once. The sequenced material came from adjacent normal tissue. These receptors were taken from a female donor with papillary thyroid cancer or a benign thyroid nodule (not recorded which). Some clones in this sample may be carry-over from other donors' samples.

This clone turned up a few times. The rearrangement joins TRBV19 to TRBJ2-3; D possibly uses TRBD1 or TRBD2 (6 bases each). The V gene's germline CDR1 is LNHDA and CDR2 SQIVND (reference sequence). CDR3 length equals 16 residues. V was shortened by 4 bases and J by 1 base, with 15 bases between the two germline ends. CDR3 in amino acids: CASSTVSGARTDTQYF. The DNA for the CDR3 is TGTGCCAGTAGTACGGTTTCGGGGGCCCGCACAGATACGCAGTATTTT.

J is TRBJ1-5 and V is TRBV6-1; D ambiguous. Germline lookup yields CDR1 MNHNS and CDR2 SASEGT. The germline V and J ends were trimmed by 3 bases and 3 bases, with 6 bases remaining between them. CDR3 length: 13 amino acids. CDR3 residues: CASSDGANQPQHF. The CDR3, as DNA: TGTGCCAGCAGTGACGGTGCCAATCAGCCCCAGCATTTT.

This clone was recorded once. At one of its ends the junction is not consistent with the germline gene, which may arise from a read error. The chain is built from TRBV2 and TRBJ2-5; the D gene is possibly TRBD2 (5 bases). CDR1 and CDR2 from the germline V gene are SNHLY and FYNNEI. The CDR3 contains 15 residues. Here the CDR3 DNA reads TGTGCCTGCAGTGAAAGGTCGCTAGCCGGGAAGACCCTGTACTTC. Its translation: CACSERSLAGKTLYF.